This TCR beta chain was sequenced for a study of T cells in Graves' hyperthyroidism and ophthalmopathy. Study results and limitations: Appearing also in blood were most of the thyroid clonotypes expanded above 0.001.

There were TCR beta CDR3 regions amplified from RNA transcripts. The HTBI primer set served for first-round RT-PCR of the TCR CDR3. TCRdb ran MiXCR on the multiplex PCR reads and lists one entry per CDR3 protein. The data show tens of thousands of distinct CDR3 sequences, approximately 46% seen once. Germline V gene lookup returns CDR1 MNHNS and CDR2 SASEGT. The CDR3 is 14 residues long. With V trimmed by 7 bases and J by 9 bases, 14 bases remained unmatched. This clonotype was recorded many times. Antigen unknown. This sequence joins TRBV6-1 and TRBJ2-5, with 7 bases fitting TRBD2. This receptor was taken from a woman in her 30s with Graves' hyperthyroidism. The sample comprised blood. CDR3 sequence reads: CASNEAGFWGAQYF. DNA for the CDR3: TGTGCCAGCAACGAAGCGGGGTTTTGGGGGGCCCAGTACTTC.